This entry lists 3 T cell receptor beta chains sequenced from one sample in a study of molecular identifiers for immune sequencing clone quantification. TCRdb itself ran the PCR reads through MiXCR, one entry per CDR3 protein. The sample yields hundreds of thousands of distinct CDR3 sequences, just under 20% seen once. Specimen: naive CD8+ T cells from blood, with Jurkat cell RNA spiked in. Specified subset: FACS-sorted CD8+CD4-CCR7+CD45RA+ naive T cells. Receptors were obtained from a human donor in good health. Some libraries in this study had Jurkat cell RNA spiked in.

This clonotype was picked up many times. This chain connects TRBV30 to TRBJ1-2; no clear D. The germline gives CDR1 GTSNPN, CDR2 SVGIG (reference sequence). CDR3 length: 10 amino acids. V was cut by 3 bases and J by 8 bases, with 7 bases left in between. The CDR3 sequence is CAWRGYGYTF. In DNA form, the CDR3 reads TGTGCCTGGAGGGGGTACGGCTACACCTTC.

The sample holds many counts of this clonotype. This sequence joins TRBV7-9 and TRBJ2-5; a weak D match, TRBD1 (6 bases). The V end was cut by 3 bases, the J end by 0 bases, with 14 bases between. The germline gives CDR1 SEHNR, CDR2 FQNEAQ (reference sequence). The CDR3 has 16 residues. CDR3 sequence: CASSFPGTRYQETQYF. As DNA, the CDR3 is TGTGCCAGCAGCTTTCCCGGGACAAGGTACCAAGAGACCCAGTACTTC. The whole variable domain, remainder taken from reference TRBV7-9 and TRBJ2-5, is DTGVSQNPRHKITKRGQNVTFRCDPISEHNRLYWYRQTLGQGPEFLTYFQNEAQLEKSRLLSDRFSAERPKGSFSTLEIQRTEQGDSAMYLCASSFPGTRYQETQYFGPGTRLLVL.

This clonotype showed up many times. The V gene is TRBV13, the J gene TRBJ2-3; 7 nucleotides match TRBD2. CDR1 and CDR2 from the germline V gene are PRHDT and FYEKMQ (reference sequence). V was clipped by 4 bases and J by 0 bases; unmatched bases: 7. The CDR3 is 16 residues long. The CDR3 region has the DNA TGTGCCAGCAGCTCCGCCGGCGGGAGAAGCACAGATACGCAGTATTTT. Protein sequence: CASSSAGGRSTDTQYF.